This TCR beta chain was obtained from a study of cytomegalovirus exposure and HLA in healthy donors (dated 2017 in TCRdb). At the level of the whole study: According to an earlier analysis of 550 to 700 of the donors, about 170 million T cells yielded approximately 120 million unique TCR beta sequences and roughly 280 Gb of sequence data. An early release that covered about 600 HLA-typed donors contained 250 to 350 gigabases of sequencing data and about 93 million unique TCR sequences. The genetic ancestry cluster associated with self-reported Caucasian donors included over 65% of the roughly 400 genotyped donors. The study aimed to test whether cataloging public T cell receptors could reveal signatures of past pathogen exposure. The study profiled the T cell repertoires of under 850 subjects by immunosequencing and related them to cytomegalovirus serostatus. In addition to the first cohort of roughly 700 subjects, a separate validation cohort of approximately 120 different subjects was used. To predict cytomegalovirus infection status, the study brought together high-throughput TCR immunosequencing, statistical association of individual TCRs with disease status, and machine learning. A later analysis re-examined previously published TCR beta repertoires from roughly 650 donors and added high-resolution HLA genotyping to investigate patterns of TCR occurrence. In the later analysis, no new phenotypic data were used to find candidate immune exposures; instead, reliance was placed on TCR beta sequences and their occurrence across donors. An earlier analysis of 587 of the donors used high-throughput TCR beta sequencing to judge whether each TCR beta V gene segment behaved as functional or pseudogenic. Donor age, sex, ethnicity and CMV serostatus were compiled together with the repertoire data. A later genetic analysis used genome-wide SNP genotypes for about three fifths of the 666 donors, treating that subset as a discovery cohort. All discovery cohort repertoires had been generated on a single sequencing platform. Both class I and class II loci were covered by HLA typing, at four-digit resolution. Typing coverage differed by locus: A, B, C, DRB1 and DQB1 were typed in about 629-640 donors, DQA1 in about 500, DPA1 in some 600, and DPB1 in around 490. A handful of DR-DQ haplotypes were handled as single units for association and clustering because linkage in the cohort was strong. Across about 380 genotyped donors of the cohort, an average of about 250,000 unique TCR beta nucleotide sequences per donor were sequenced, and 15% to 20% of those sequences were non-productive.

CDR1 and CDR2 are drawn from the germline V gene (reference sequence): MNHEY, SMNVEV. The CDR3, cysteine through phenylalanine, is 16 amino acids long. The retained sequence is limited to the CDR3, 48 bases, with the frame set at the first base. Germline trimming amounts to 1 base on V and 0 bases on J, with 5 as the count of junction bases outside the gene matches. Points the paper makes about the study in general: Presence/absence analyses assumed roughly uniform sequencing depth across donors, an assumption that may not hold. When HLA alleles, especially DR and DQ, strongly co-occurred, TCR associations were difficult to assign to individual alleles. While some public TCRs were present in many individuals, most TCR sequences turned up only very rarely across donors. The earlier analysis of around 600 of the donors excluded roughly 17 rarely observed V segments, including chromosome 9 orphons, because counts were too low. A later genetic analysis associated a missense DCLRE1C variant with V-gene and J-gene trimming of TCR beta chains, and an independent cohort replicated the association. Immune exposure information for the cohort was limited to CMV serostatus. Linkage disequilibrium might explain the correlated functional status among segregating V segments, but an unknown experimental factor could not be excluded. A later analysis reported that several top co-occurrence clusters appeared linked to parvovirus B19, influenza, CMV and Epstein-Barr virus. In vitro tests confirmed that three of the cytomegalovirus-associated TCR beta chains recognize cytomegalovirus antigens. The study gave a list of some 150 TCR beta chains associated with cytomegalovirus. In a later analysis, most CMV-associated TCR beta chains were found to appear HLA-restricted, with HLA associations seemingly driven largely by CMV exposure. A further reported finding was that TCR beta sequences accurately predicted the HLA-A and HLA-B alleles for most subjects in the first cohort. Because some donors lacked HLA typing at each locus, the association tests relied only on the typed subset. A later analysis found that TCR association rates varied across HLA loci, with DRB1 alleles showing the most associated TCRs and HLA-C alleles the fewest. The cohort was sequenced for TCR beta chains only, and without alpha or paired-chain data the features that could be detected were limited. Cytomegalovirus status was reported to be diagnosed by the classifier with high specificity and sensitivity in both the original and validation cohorts. It was suggested by the authors that the approach could potentially be generalized to other disease states and immunological phenotypes. Some IMGT-functional V segments, including TRBV6-2 and TRBV6-3, could not be told apart with the 87-base-pair reads, so those segments were excluded. An earlier analysis of approximately 600 of the donors showed that most TCR beta V segments appeared in productive rearrangements either about 87% or about 30% of the time, which broadly matched IMGT annotations. In a later analysis, some 18,000 TCR beta sequences were associated with specific HLA alleles at a false discovery rate of 0.05. A cluster of highly shared sequence variants was judged likely to represent a technical artifact of the sequencing pipeline. A later genetic analysis reported fewer N-insertions in productive TCRs among donors in an Asian-associated ancestry cluster than the roughly 620-donor mean. A later analysis found that HLA-associated TCR beta chains were more clonally expanded and had lower generation probabilities than equally common non-associated chains.

Details on this clone: Its antigen specificity is not known. No clone much larger than this one lies a single base away; base qualities are absent.

The cohort comprised around 690 healthy bone marrow donors. Cohort members were all nominally healthy when sampled, although unrecorded immune exposures were likely present. The donor tested CMV seropositive, placing the donor among the approximately 310 seropositive members of the cohort. Every donor gave a peripheral blood sample, and the peripheral blood mononuclear cells from that sample were used for TCR beta sequencing. Genomic DNA extraction from the blood cell samples was performed with the Qiagen DNeasy Blood Extraction Kit. Library prep was done by the immunoSEQ multiplex PCR assay. For the multiplex PCR, a mixture combining 60 forward primers for TCR Vbeta segments and 13 reverse primers for TCR Jbeta segments was used. A multiplex PCR assay on genomic DNA amplified the CDR3 region of rearranged TCR beta genes. On the Illumina HiSeq System, the amplified TCR beta libraries were sequenced as 87-base-pair reads. The study's processing was this. Across the 500 to 850 repertoires, a later analysis counted 60 million to 90 million unique TCR beta chains, roughly 11 million of which were shared by at least two donors. To remove PCR and sequencing errors, raw reads were error-corrected and collapsed into unique sequences using a nearest-neighbor algorithm that merged closely related sequences. V, D and J gene segments were assigned by aligning CDR3 sequences to IMGT reference sequences. For a sequence to be retained, a match of at least six nucleotides was required to both a V gene segment and a J gene segment. Rearrangements were classified as productive when the CDR3 lacked stop codons and remained in frame with V and J, and all other rearrangements were classified as non-productive. CDR3 was defined according to IMGT convention as the region running from the second conserved V-encoded cysteine to the conserved J-encoded phenylalanine. Sequences without an unambiguous match to a single V gene segment were excluded from the earlier analysis of about 630 of the donors. In an earlier analysis of a few hundred of the donors, V segments were called functional above 56.7% productive rearrangements and were called segregating when the between-donor standard deviation exceeded 5%. To diagnose cytomegalovirus status from the catalog of TCR beta chain sequences, a statistical classification framework was built. In a later analysis, TCR nucleotide sequences were compared against IMGT/GENE-DB human TR gene sequences so that V and J genes could be assigned. The TCRdist pipeline was used in a later analysis to assign CDR3 sequences and most-parsimonious VDJ recombination scenarios. A later analysis defined each TCR beta chain by its CDR3 amino acid sequence plus V-gene family, and excluded reads lacking a unique V-gene family. In a later analysis, 500 to 700 highly shared, low-generation-probability nucleotide sequences were removed to address suspected cross-contamination and a sequencing artifact. A later analysis calculated a clonal expansion index for each public chain from normalized within-repertoire ranks of inferred template counts. In a later analysis, generation probabilities were computed with a VDJ recombination model fitted to out-of-frame rearrangements, and the resulting probabilities were checked against IGoR. In a later analysis, TCR-TCR, TCR-HLA and TCR-CMV co-occurrence was scored with hypergeometric tests, and a repertoire-size bias correction was applied to TCR pairs. A later analysis estimated false discovery rates by permuting HLA or CMV assignments 20 times. In a later analysis, co-occurring TCRs were grouped with DBSCAN, and TCRdist sequence similarity was added when clustering was performed within HLA-allele-positive subsets. Repertoires with fewer than 30,000 or more than 120,000 public chains, plus five repertoires with anomalous nucleotide sharing, were excluded from co-occurrence clustering. As stored in TCRdb, this immuneACCESS dataset retains in-frame rearrangements with V and J assigned. A fraction of the clones does not appear; measured against another copy, unresolved V genes explain less than half of the discrepancy, and the remainder lacks a known reason. The V and J calls and the clone size are those of that table, but D and trimming were determined from the DNA. In all, the sample holds about 120,000 clones, and roughly four fifths of those were seen once. The ten largest clonotypes hold just under 3% of the sample.

This receptor chain uses TRBV27 and TRBJ2-7, with 8 junctional bases fitting TRBD1. Sequenced: PBMCs. The TCR sequence derives from a woman aged 40 to 55 in good health and CMV-seropositive. The DNA is TGTGCCAGCAGTTTATACCCAGGGGGCGCCTCCTACGAGCAGTACTTC. Translated, this gives CASSLYPGGASYEQYF.